Given below is one T cell receptor beta chain in context. A second PCR of roughly 7 to 11 cycles used a sample-barcoded 5' primer and a J-beta primer mix. TCRdb recomputed calls from the 5' RACE reads with MiXCR, one row per CDR3 protein. Of roughly 790,000 distinct CDR3 sequences in the sample, more than 40% were seen once. Isolation yielded PBMCs, at least 6 million per sample, in every case. The data belong to a study of blood T cells in healthy people across ages. The CDR3 spans 15 residues. V lost 0 bases to trimming and J lost 2 bases, with 9 bases between them. CDR1 is SGHKS, CDR2 YYEKEE, per germline (reference sequence).

The V gene is TRBV5-5, the J gene TRBJ1-5, with D unclear. The clonotype originates from a woman aged 55-70 years in good health. The specimen sequenced was blood. The CDR3: CASSLGWTGNQPQHF. CDR3 nucleotides: TGTGCCAGCAGCTTGGGATGGACTGGCAATCAGCCCCAGCATTTT. Full variable domain (rest looked up from reference TRBV5-5 and TRBJ1-5): DAGVTQSPTHLIKTRGQQVTLRCSPISGHKSVSWYQQVLGQGPQFIFQYYEKEERGRGNFPDRFSARQFPNYSSELNVNALLLGDSALYLCASSLGWTGNQPQHFGDGTRLSIL.